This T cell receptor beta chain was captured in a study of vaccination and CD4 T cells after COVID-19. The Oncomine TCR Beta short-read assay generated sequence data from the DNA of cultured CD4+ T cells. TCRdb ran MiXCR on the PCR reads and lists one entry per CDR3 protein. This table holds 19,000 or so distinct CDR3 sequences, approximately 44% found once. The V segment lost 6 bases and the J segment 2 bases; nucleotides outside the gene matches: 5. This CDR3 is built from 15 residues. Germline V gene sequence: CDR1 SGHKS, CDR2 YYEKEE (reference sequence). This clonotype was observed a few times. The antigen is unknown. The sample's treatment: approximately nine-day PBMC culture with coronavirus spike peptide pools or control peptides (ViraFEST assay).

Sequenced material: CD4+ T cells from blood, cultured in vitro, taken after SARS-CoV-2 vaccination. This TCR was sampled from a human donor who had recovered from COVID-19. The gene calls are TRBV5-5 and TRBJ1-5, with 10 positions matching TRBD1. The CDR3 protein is CASNPTGGGNQPQHF. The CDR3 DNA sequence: TGTGCCAGCAACCCGACAGGGGGCGGCAATCAGCCCCAGCATTTT.